Presented here are 7 T cell receptor beta chains from one specimen sequenced in a study of cytomegalovirus exposure and HLA in healthy donors. The PCR had 60 Vbeta and 13 Jbeta primers. Only in-frame clones appear in the TCRdb table, and some are missing; sequencing was by immunoSEQ multiplex PCR. The data contain 150,000 or so clones, 70% of them singletons. The sequencing input was PBMCs. The receptor source for this set is a man younger than 35 in good health and CMV-seropositive.

The rearrangement uses TRBV5-1 and TRBJ2-5; D might be TRBD1 (6 bases). This CDR3 has 17 amino acids. CDR1 is SGHRS, CDR2 YFSETQ, per germline. The ends were cut back, 0 bases at V and 5 bases at J, with 20 bases in the middle. This CDR3 is CASSLEARTGPGETQYF. CDR3 DNA sequence: TGCGCCAGCAGCTTGGAGGCCCGTACAGGGCCGGGCGAGACCCAGTACTTC.

The genes are TRBV10-3 and TRBJ1-1; D is perhaps TRBD1 (6 bases). Trimming shortened V by 6 bases and J by 5 bases, and 13 bases separated the two germline ends. This CDR3 region has 13 residues. Germline CDR1 is ENHRY and CDR2 is SYGVKD. CDR3 in amino acids: CAIRETGRTEAFF. The CDR3 bases are TGTGCCATCAGAGAGACAGGTCGGACTGAAGCTTTCTTT.

The chain links TRBV9 to TRBJ2-5; a weak D match, TRBD2 (5 bases). Germline V lookup: CDR1 SGDLS, CDR2 YYNGEE. V was cut by 0 bases and J by 5 bases, with 23 bases left in between. This CDR3 region has 18 residues. CDR3 DNA sequence: TGTGCCAGCAGCGTAGGAGGGTTCGATTCTGCTTTGGGGGAGACCCAGTACTTC. Protein product: CASSVGGFDSALGETQYF.

The rearrangement joins TRBV5-8 to TRBJ2-1; D is perhaps TRBD2 (5 bases). This CDR3 is built from 17 residues. Germline CDR1 SGHTS, CDR2 YDEGEE. V lost 3 bases, J lost 4 bases, and 20 bases lay in between. The CDR3 loop reads CASSSPLFGAEYNEQFF. In DNA form, the CDR3 reads TGTGCCAGCAGCTCCCCTTTATTCGGAGCGGAATACAATGAGCAGTTCTTC.

The chain employs TRBV5-1 and TRBJ2-2; 8 nucleotides align to TRBD2. Losses at the gene ends were 1 base for V and 5 bases for J; bases not matched to a gene: 10. CDR1 is SGHRS, CDR2 YFSETQ, per germline. This CDR3 is 17 amino acids long. The CDR3 DNA sequence: TGCGCCAGCAGCTTGCCCCATACGGGGGGGCCGACCGGGGAGCTGTTTTTT. As protein: CASSLPHTGGPTGELFF.

The rearrangement joins TRBV5-8 to TRBJ2-5; a possible D gene is TRBD1 (5 bases). The V gene's germline CDR1 is SGHTS and CDR2 YDEGEE. The CDR3 totals 17 residues. V dropped 4 bases and J dropped 0 bases, with 19 bases sitting between them. The DNA of the CDR3 is TGTGCCAGCAGCAACCTCCTAGACAGCCAATACCAAGAGACCCAGTACTTC. Amino acid sequence: CASSNLLDSQYQETQYF.

The chain has TRBV19 and TRBJ1-6; a weak D match, TRBD1 (6 bases). The germline V gene encodes CDR1 LNHDA and CDR2 SQIVND (reference sequence). CDR3 length equals 14 residues. V was shortened by 2 bases and J by 9 bases, with 11 bases between the two germline ends. The CDR3 is CASSIQGPASPLHF. DNA for the CDR3: TGTGCCAGTAGTATACAGGGGCCGGCTTCACCCCTCCACTTT.